Presented here are 7 T cell receptor beta chains from one specimen sequenced in a study of cytomegalovirus exposure and HLA in healthy donors. Primers: 60 Vbeta forward and 13 Jbeta reverse. Some clones are missing from TCRdb's copy, which holds only in-frame ones; the method was immunoSEQ multiplex PCR. The repertoire holds under 200,000 clones, with around 80% as singletons. Sequenced input: PBMCs. All receptors derive from a woman aged 40 to 50 in good health and CMV-seronegative.

The chain carries TRBV4-1 and TRBJ1-3; D might be TRBD1 (6 bases). This CDR3 contains 18 residues. V gave up 0 bases and J gave up 3 bases, with 18 bases separating them. CDR1 is MGHRA and CDR2 is YSYEKL in the germline V gene. The CDR3 reads CASSQDNRAALLGNTIYF. The CDR3 DNA sequence: TGCGCCAGCAGCCAAGATAACAGGGCGGCACTCCTTGGAAACACCATATATTTT.

The chain recombines TRBV27 with TRBJ2-7; D call uncertain. Looked up from germline, CDR1 is MNHEY and CDR2 is SMNVEV (reference sequence). The germline V and J ends were trimmed by 4 bases and 2 bases, with 18 bases remaining between them. The CDR3 runs to 16 residues. In DNA, the CDR3 is TGTGCCAGCAGTTACTCGAAGTTTGTGGAGACCTACGAGCAGTACTTC. Translated: CASSYSKFVETYEQYF.

The chain couples TRBV4-1 to TRBJ1-2; possibly TRBD1 for D (5 bases). This CDR3 spans 17 amino acids. Germline V CDR1 and CDR2: MGHRA, YSYEKL. Trimming took 0 bases from V and 2 from J, leaving 16 bases between them. The CDR3 protein is CASSQEVGGARNYGYTF. In DNA form, the CDR3 reads TGCGCCAGCAGCCAAGAGGTAGGCGGGGCGCGCAACTATGGCTACACCTTC.

This clone was seen a handful of times. This rearrangement joins TRBV18 to TRBJ2-6, with a tentative D call TRBD1 (5 bases). The germline CDR1 and CDR2 sequences are KGHSH and LQKENI. V lost 4 bases and J lost 0, with 22 bases in between. The CDR3 runs 20 residues. For the CDR3, the DNA is TGTGCCAGCTCACTACAGGCTCCCTTCGACTCAGACTCTGGGGCCAACGTCCTGACTTTC. Its protein is CASSLQAPFDSDSGANVLTF.

The chain has TRBV13 and TRBJ2-1; weak D call: TRBD2 (5 bases). This CDR3 contains 17 residues. CDR1 is PRHDT and CDR2 is FYEKMQ in the germline V gene (reference sequence). The germline V and J ends were trimmed by 4 bases and 0 bases, with 16 bases remaining between them. The DNA of the CDR3 is TGTGCCAGCAGCTCCCCCACGGGAATCCTCTCCTACAATGAGCAGTTCTTC. Translation: CASSSPTGILSYNEQFF.

This clone turned up a few times. The chain couples TRBV29-1 to TRBJ1-4; TRBD1 agrees at 7 bases. CDR3 length: 13 amino acids. The V segment lost 6 bases and the J segment 7 bases; nucleotides outside the gene matches: 8. Per the germline V gene, CDR1 is SQVTM and CDR2 is ANQGSEA. Here the CDR3 reads CSVTGTVPEKLFF. The DNA of the CDR3 is TGCAGCGTAACCGGGACAGTTCCTGAAAAACTGTTTTTT.

The J gene is TRBJ2-5, the V gene TRBV11-1; no reliable D call. The ends were cut back, 2 bases at V and 12 bases at J, with 16 bases in the middle. Germline lookup yields CDR1 SGHAT and CDR2 FQDESV (reference sequence). The CDR3 covers 13 residues. The CDR3 region is CASSLREANPEYF. The CDR3 DNA reads as TGTGCCAGCAGCTTACGAGAAGCAAATCCCGAGTACTTC.